These T cell receptor beta chains were read from a single sample in a study of cytomegalovirus exposure and HLA in healthy donors. Assay: immunoSEQ multiplex PCR; the TCRdb copy retains only in-frame clones and omits some. The sample records approximately 120,000 clones, 77% being singletons. Sequencing input: PBMCs. These receptors all stem from a woman in her forties in good health and CMV-seropositive. CDR3s include the opening cysteine and the closing phenylalanine or tryptophan. Each record gives: CDR3 protein, CDR3 DNA, clone size, J gene, D gene, V gene. A D gene is named only where the DNA matches it firmly. Not every row has a clone size; where given, it reads once, few, many or a size class.

CASSDGRDRGLGYTF	TGTGCCAGCAGTGACGGGCGGGACAGGGGGCTTGGCTACACCTTC	.	TRBJ1-2	TRBD1	TRBV6-1
CASSRDRGQETQYF	TGTGCCAGCAGTAGGGACAGGGGCCAAGAGACCCAGTACTTC	.	TRBJ2-5	TRBD1	TRBV7-3
CASSTRLGAAAYEQYF	TGCGCCAGCAGCACCCGCTTGGGAGCGGCCGCCTACGAGCAGTACTTC	.	TRBJ2-7	.	TRBV5-1
CASSPGGAHGYTF	TGCGCCAGCAGCCCGGGTGGGGCGCATGGCTACACCTTC	.	TRBJ1-2	.	TRBV5-1
CASSEQYYGYTF	TGTGCCAGCAGTGAACAGTACTATGGCTACACCTTC	.	TRBJ1-2	.	TRBV28
CASSVSASSYNEQFF	TGTGCCAGCAGCGTGAGCGCCAGCTCCTACAATGAGCAGTTCTTC	few	TRBJ2-1	.	TRBV9
CAWGGGGKLFF	TGTGCCTGGGGGGGAGGGGGAAAACTGTTTTTT	.	TRBJ1-4	.	TRBV30
CASSLRGYGYTF	TGTGCCAGCAGCCTAAGGGGATATGGCTACACCTTC	.	TRBJ1-2	.	TRBV11-2
CASSFLGEQYF	TGTGCCAGCAGCTTTCTAGGCGAGCAGTACTTC	.	TRBJ2-7	.	TRBV5-4
CASSIVVGQGGTEAFF	TGTGCCAGTAGTATAGTGGTTGGGCAGGGCGGCACTGAAGCTTTCTTT	.	TRBJ1-1	.	TRBV19
CASSVPSGAYNEQFF	TGCGCCAGCAGCGTTCCCAGCGGGGCCTACAATGAGCAGTTCTTC	.	TRBJ2-1	TRBD2	TRBV5-1
CASSEGGTGYEQYF	TGCGCCAGCAGCGAGGGGGGGACCGGTTACGAGCAGTACTTC	.	TRBJ2-7	.	TRBV4-1
CASSWRQGLGEAFF	TGTGCCAGCAGTTGGCGTCAGGGGTTGGGTGAAGCTTTCTTT	.	TRBJ1-1	.	TRBV6-5
CASSVRPKGDEQFF	TGTGCCAGCAGCGTAAGACCTAAGGGGGATGAGCAGTTCTTC	.	TRBJ2-1	.	TRBV9
CASSLPQLAGLTDTQYF	TGTGCCAGCAGTTTGCCTCAACTAGCGGGACTCACAGATACGCAGTATTTT	.	TRBJ2-3	TRBD2	TRBV28
CATSVRPGTDGTRSGANVLTF	TGTGCCACCAGCGTACGACCTGGGACAGACGGGACCCGCTCTGGGGCCAACGTCCTGACTTTC	.	TRBJ2-6	TRBD1	TRBV15
CASSRGQFQETQYF	TGTGCCAGCAGCCGGGGACAGTTTCAAGAGACCCAGTACTTC	.	TRBJ2-5	TRBD1	TRBV11-2
CASSEERTGDRGLRDTQYF	TGTGCCAGCAGCGAAGAAAGGACAGGGGACAGGGGGTTAAGAGATACGCAGTATTTT	.	TRBJ2-3	.	TRBV21-1
CASSPWGGQGSADTQYF	TGTGCCAGCAGCCCCTGGGGAGGACAGGGGAGCGCAGATACGCAGTATTTT	.	TRBJ2-3	TRBD1	TRBV9
CASSYSGGNYGYTF	TGTGCCAGCAGTTACTCGGGGGGAAACTATGGCTACACCTTC	.	TRBJ1-2	.	TRBV6-6
CASSYLAGGPEQFF	TGTGCCAGCAGCTATCTAGCGGGAGGGCCTGAGCAGTTCTTC	.	TRBJ2-1	TRBD2	TRBV13
CASSQGQTEAFF	TGCGCCAGCAGCCAAGGACAGACTGAAGCTTTCTTT	.	TRBJ1-1	.	TRBV4-1
CASSFGGGTEAFF	TGCGCCAGCAGCTTTGGGGGAGGCACTGAAGCTTTCTTT	.	TRBJ1-1	.	TRBV5-1
CASSATTSGTGELFF	TGTGCCAGCAGCGCAACGACTAGCGGCACCGGGGAGCTGTTTTTT	.	TRBJ2-2	TRBD2	TRBV9
CASSLTGGRANEKLFF	TGTGCCAGCAGCCTAACGGGGGGCCGGGCTAATGAAAAACTGTTTTTT	.	TRBJ1-4	.	TRBV7-6
CASILTSRVTEAFF	TGTGCCAGCATTTTAACATCCAGGGTGACTGAAGCTTTCTTT	.	TRBJ1-1	.	TRBV6-6
CASTLMNKNTEAFF	TGTGCCAGCACCCTGATGAACAAGAACACTGAAGCTTTCTTT	.	TRBJ1-1	.	TRBV7-2
CASSYGTSNTGELFF	TGTGCCAGCAGTTACGGGACATCGAACACCGGGGAGCTGTTTTTT	.	TRBJ2-2	.	TRBV6-5
CASSPLQGDRETQYF	TGTGCCAGCAGCCCGCTCCAGGGGGATCGGGAGACCCAGTACTTC	.	TRBJ2-5	TRBD1	TRBV9
CASSQDPDSSYNEQFF	TGCGCCAGCAGCCAAGATCCAGACTCCTCCTACAATGAGCAGTTCTTC	.	TRBJ2-1	.	TRBV4-1
CASSGSTGNSPLHF	TGTGCCAGCAGTGGGTCCACGGGAAATTCACCCCTCCACTTT	.	TRBJ1-6	.	TRBV2
CASSLMAAGLTDEQFF	TGTGCCAGCAGTTTAATGGCGGCAGGGCTTACGGATGAGCAGTTCTTC	few	TRBJ2-1	.	TRBV27